The 28 T cell receptor beta chains given below trace back to one sample, sequenced in a study of T cell responses to AZD1222 COVID-19 vaccine. The method was immunoSEQ multiplex PCR; TCRdb's version includes in-frame clones alone and lacks a portion of them. The sample holds around 140,000 clones, almost 85% seen once. The material sequenced was peripheral blood, taken 28 days after the second dose of the MenACWY control vaccine. These receptors all stem from an adult who received the MenACWY meningococcal vaccine as a control.

The chain recombines TRBV5-1 with TRBJ2-3, with TRBD2 matching 12 bases. Germline values: CDR1 SGHRS, CDR2 YFSETQ. The CDR3 has 17 residues. With V trimmed by 0 bases and J by 3 bases, 5 bases remained unmatched. The CDR3 region is CASSLDPSGGGTDTQYF. For the CDR3, the DNA is TGCGCCAGCAGCTTGGACCCTAGCGGGGGGGGAACAGATACGCAGTATTTT.

The chain joins TRBV2 to TRBJ1-4; 7 nucleotides line up with TRBD1. This CDR3 region has 15 residues. Trimming removed 6 bases from V and 8 bases from J; junction bases left unmatched: 12. Germline V gene sequence: CDR1 SNHLY, CDR2 FYNNEI. Here the CDR3 reads CASRKSTGFQEKLFF. CDR3 DNA: TGTGCCAGCAGGAAATCGACAGGGTTTCAAGAAAAACTGTTTTTT.

This clone was observed a few times. This sequence joins TRBV28 and TRBJ1-5; TRBD1 is a possible D gene (6 bases). Trimming took 7 bases from V and 0 from J, leaving 19 bases between them. There are 17 residues in the CDR3. Per the germline V gene, CDR1 is MDHEN and CDR2 is SYDVKM. The CDR3 reads CASIPGGWTDSNQPQHF. The DNA for the CDR3 is TGTGCCAGCATACCTGGGGGCTGGACCGATAGCAATCAGCCCCAGCATTTT.

The V call is TRBV5-1, the J call TRBJ1-4, with 8 nucleotides matching TRBD1. Germline V gene sequence: CDR1 SGHRS, CDR2 YFSETQ. The junction had 2 bases not matched to a gene; V was cut back by 4 bases and J by 6 bases. This CDR3 has 13 residues. The DNA of the CDR3 is TGCGCCAGCAGCGCGACAGGGGATGAAAAACTGTTTTTT. Amino acid sequence: CASSATGDEKLFF.

The V and J genes are TRBV28 and TRBJ1-2, with D perhaps matching TRBD1 (6 bases). V gave up 7 bases and J gave up 7 bases, with 16 bases separating them. CDR1 MDHEN and CDR2 SYDVKM come from the germline V gene. The CDR3 contains 13 residues. CDR3 DNA: TGTGCCAGCAAAGGCCTCGGGGGCGGTGGCTACACCTTC. Amino acid sequence: CASKGLGGGGYTF.

The J gene is TRBJ2-5, the V gene TRBV7-2, with D hard to call. The V end lost 5 bases, the J end lost 5 bases, and 15 bases lay between the germline ends. Germline V CDR1 and CDR2: SGHTA, FQGNSA. The CDR3 runs 14 residues. CDR3 in amino acids: CASSLQTYGETQYF. CDR3 DNA: TGTGCCAGCAGCCTCCAGACATATGGGGAGACCCAGTACTTC.

V usage is TRBV11-2 and J usage is TRBJ2-7; perhaps D is TRBD1 or TRBD2 (5 bases each). Per germline, CDR1 SGHAT and CDR2 FQNNGV. V was shortened by 1 base and J by 7 bases, with 20 bases between the two germline ends. The CDR3 is made up of 16 amino acids. The CDR3, as DNA: TGTGCCAGCAGCTTAGTAGGGAAAGGTGCCGAGGGGGAGCAGTACTTC. It translates to CASSLVGKGAEGEQYF.

The gene calls are TRBV5-6 and TRBJ2-2; 8 nucleotides line up with TRBD1. The J segment lost 4 bases and the V segment lost 0 bases, leaving 8 bases of the junction unmatched. This CDR3 region has 17 residues. The germline V gene has CDR1 SGHDT and CDR2 YYEEEE. The CDR3 protein is CASSLVSDRAATGELFF. In nucleotides, the CDR3 is TGTGCCAGCAGCTTGGTATCGGACAGGGCTGCCACCGGGGAGCTGTTTTTT.

CDR3 in amino acids: CASSADGDTEAFF. CDR3 coding DNA: TGCGCCAGCAGTGCGGACGGGGACACTGAAGCTTTCTTT. This chain joins TRBV10-2 and TRBJ1-1; D is unresolved. CDR3 size: 13 residues. From germline, CDR1 is WSHSY and CDR2 SAAADI. V was shortened by 4 bases and J by 3 bases, with 9 bases between the two germline ends.

V usage is TRBV4-1 and J usage is TRBJ1-1; D perhaps matches TRBD1 (6 bases). V was trimmed by 3 bases and J by 7 bases, leaving 21 bases between them. The germline CDR1 and CDR2 sequences are MGHRA and YSYEKL. CDR3 length: 16 residues. The CDR3 coding sequence is TGCGCCAGCAGCCAGAGGATACGGACAGAGGTGAATGAAGCTTTCTTT. Its translation is CASSQRIRTEVNEAFF.

This clone occurred once. Other nucleotide sequences in the sample specify the same CDR3. This chain connects TRBV5-1 to TRBJ1-4; D is unresolved. The ends were cut back, 0 bases at V and 0 bases at J, with 6 bases in the middle. The CDR3 is made up of 15 amino acids. The germline CDR1 and CDR2 sequences are SGHRS and YFSETQ. DNA for the CDR3: TGCGCCAGCAGCTTGGCCGCGGCAACTAATGAAAAACTGTTTTTT. Translated, it gives CASSLAAATNEKLFF.

The V call is TRBV3-1 (or the pseudogene TRBV3-2), the J call TRBJ1-5; no firm D call. The V gene lost 4 bases and the J gene lost 0 bases, with 13 bases spanning the gap. In germline, CDR1 is LGHDT, CDR2 YNNKEL (reference sequence). The CDR3 runs 16 residues. The CDR3 DNA sequence: TGTGCCAGCAGCCTTGGCCGCCTAGGTAGCAATCAGCCCCAGCATTTT. It translates to CASSLGRLGSNQPQHF.

The rearrangement joins TRBV18 to TRBJ1-4; unclear D gene. V lost 1 base and J 8 bases, leaving 2 bases between the germline ends. Germline V gene sequence: CDR1 KGHSH, CDR2 LQKENI. The CDR3 spans 11 residues. CDR3: CASSPREKLFF. The CDR3 nucleotides are TGTGCCAGCTCACCACGGGAAAAACTGTTTTTT. Combining the CDR3 with reference TRBV18 and TRBJ1-4 gives the whole variable domain NAGVMQNPRHLVRRRGQEARLRCSPMKGHSHVYWYRQLPEEGLKFMVYLQKENIIDESGMPKERFSAEFPKEGPSILRIQQVVRGDSAAYFCASSPREKLFFGSGTQLSVL.

The J gene is TRBJ1-1, the V gene TRBV5-6; TRBD1 matches 9 bases. The CDR3 contains 16 residues. The V gene end was trimmed by 0 bases and the J gene end by 3 bases; junction bases not matched to a gene: 6. The germline gives CDR1 SGHDT, CDR2 YYEEEE. The CDR3 region has the DNA TGTGCCAGCAGCTTGGGGACAGGGGCGAGGGACACTGAAGCTTTCTTT. Encoded protein: CASSLGTGARDTEAFF.

CDR3 residues: CASSWRAGASRDIQYF. CDR3 DNA sequence: TGCGCCAGCAGCTGGAGGGCAGGGGCCTCCAGGGACATTCAGTACTTC. The rearrangement links TRBV5-1 to TRBJ2-4, with D perhaps assigned TRBD1 or TRBD2 (6 bases each). V lost 3 bases to trimming and J lost 8 bases, with 21 bases between them. CDR1 and CDR2 from the germline V gene are SGHRS and YFSETQ. The CDR3 sequence is 16 residues long.

The chain joins TRBV29-1 to TRBJ2-3; TRBD2 matches 7 bases. This CDR3 comprises 15 residues. With V trimmed by 3 bases and J by 1 base, 7 bases remained unmatched. Per the germline V gene, CDR1 is SQVTM and CDR2 is ANQGSEA. The CDR3 region is CSVDRGSGGTDTQYF. The DNA of the CDR3 is TGCAGCGTTGACCGGGGGAGCGGGGGCACAGATACGCAGTATTTT.

This clone has more than one count but fewer than ten. V is TRBV5-6 and J is TRBJ2-5; 9 nucleotides agree with TRBD1. CDR3 length: 13 residues. J lost 7 bases, V lost 5 bases, and 6 bases had no gene match. Per the germline V gene, CDR1 is SGHDT and CDR2 is YYEEEE. The DNA for the CDR3 is TGTGCCAGCAGTCGGGACAGGGAAGGGACCCAGTACTTC. The encoded protein is CASSRDREGTQYF.

This chain uses TRBV15 with TRBJ1-2; possible D gene TRBD1, 5 bases. Germline V gene sequence: CDR1 LNHNV, CDR2 YYDKDF (reference sequence). The germline V and J ends were trimmed by 3 bases and 7 bases, with 18 bases remaining between them. This CDR3 spans 15 amino acids. CDR3 amino acids: CATSSLAAGGLGYTF. As DNA, the CDR3 is TGTGCCACCAGCAGTTTGGCGGCCGGGGGTCTTGGCTACACCTTC. Full variable domain (outside the CDR3, taken from reference TRBV15 and TRBJ1-2): DAMVIQNPRYQVTQFGKPVTLSCSQTLNHNVMYWYQQKSSQAPKLLFHYYDKDFNNEADTPDNFQSRRPNTSFCFLDIRSPGLGDTAMYLCATSSLAAGGLGYTFGSGTRLTVV.

CDR3 sequence: CASSLRGGTDTQYF. The CDR3 DNA follows: TGTGCCAGCAGCTTAAGGGGGGGGACAGATACGCAGTATTTT. V and J are TRBV11-3 and TRBJ2-3, with D perhaps TRBD2 (7 bases). The CDR3 sequence is 14 residues long. The V gene lost 2 bases and the J gene lost 3 bases, with 9 bases spanning the gap. Germline assignment: CDR1 SGHNT and CDR2 YENEEA.

The V gene is TRBV7-9, the J gene TRBJ1-3, with TRBD1 as a possible D gene (5 bases). V was cut by 11 bases and J by 4 bases, with 9 bases left in between. Germline CDR1 is SEHNR and CDR2 is FQNEAQ (reference sequence). The CDR3 extends over 11 amino acids. The CDR3 protein is CAGAPGNTIYF. The DNA of the CDR3 is TGTGCCGGGGCGCCAGGAAACACCATATATTTT.

J is TRBJ1-3 and V is TRBV2; D gene ambiguous. The CDR3 is made up of 14 amino acids. Germline-derived CDR1 and CDR2 are SNHLY and FYNNEI. Trimming shortened V by 5 bases and J by 1 base, and 9 bases separated the two germline ends. CDR3 in amino acids: CASSPEGSGNTIYF. As DNA, the CDR3 is TGTGCCAGCAGTCCTGAGGGTTCTGGAAACACCATATATTTT.

The chain couples TRBV7-9 to TRBJ1-3, with D tentatively TRBD1 (5 bases). This CDR3 spans 18 amino acids. Between the trimmed V and J ends, which lost 1 base and 0 bases, there was a span of 16 bases. In germline, CDR1 is SEHNR, CDR2 FQNEAQ (reference sequence). CDR3 amino acids: CASSLESAGPISGNTIYF. DNA for the CDR3: TGTGCCAGCAGCTTAGAAAGTGCAGGGCCAATCTCTGGAAACACCATATATTTT.

The chain uses TRBV28 and TRBJ2-2; D gene uncertain. The CDR3 has 16 amino acids. The V gene's germline CDR1 is MDHEN and CDR2 SYDVKM. Trimming left V 1 base short and J 2 bases short, with 11 bases between. CDR3 coding DNA: TGTGCCAGCAGTTTATTTGGGCAGCAAAACACCGGGGAGCTGTTTTTT. As protein: CASSLFGQQNTGELFF.

V usage is TRBV28 and J usage is TRBJ2-1; the D gene is possibly TRBD1 (6 bases). The CDR3 totals 12 residues. Per germline, CDR1 MDHEN and CDR2 SYDVKM. Trimming pared 6 bases from V and 6 bases from J, leaving 9 bases between. The CDR3, as DNA: TGTGCCAGCAGCAAGGACAGCAATGAGCAGTTCTTC. It encodes CASSKDSNEQFF.

The table lists this clone with a count of one. This sequence joins TRBV5-1 and TRBJ2-5; D not certain. Deletions cut 0 bases from V and 5 bases from J, with 8 bases between. This CDR3 region has 13 residues. Germline V gene sequence: CDR1 SGHRS, CDR2 YFSETQ. The CDR3 coding sequence is TGCGCCAGCAGCTTGGAACTGTCGGAGACCCAGTACTTC. Protein product: CASSLELSETQYF.

The chain links TRBV5-1 to TRBJ1-1; D is unclear. The CDR3 covers 13 residues. The germline CDR1 and CDR2 sequences are SGHRS and YFSETQ. The V end lost 0 bases, the J end lost 1 base, and 4 bases lay between the germline ends. CDR3 sequence reads: CASSLGSNTEAFF. The CDR3 bases are TGCGCCAGCAGCTTGGGTTCGAACACTGAAGCTTTCTTT.

The chain uses TRBV25-1 and TRBJ1-1, with D hard to call. Germline assignment: CDR1 MGHDK and CDR2 SYGVNS. V was pared by 1 base and J by 4 bases, with 10 bases between. The CDR3 runs to 14 residues. DNA of the CDR3: TGTGCCAGCAGTGAATGGGGTGATGGCACTGAAGCTTTCTTT. This codes for CASSEWGDGTEAFF.

The chain recombines TRBV11-2 with TRBJ2-1; either TRBD1 or TRBD2 may supply D (6 bases each). In germline, CDR1 is SGHAT, CDR2 FQNNGV. The CDR3 runs 16 residues. V was trimmed by 3 bases and J by 2 bases, leaving 14 bases between them. The CDR3, as DNA: TGTGCCAGCAGCTTGGGCCCGGGGGCCGCCTACAATGAGCAGTTCTTC. Its translation: CASSLGPGAAYNEQFF.